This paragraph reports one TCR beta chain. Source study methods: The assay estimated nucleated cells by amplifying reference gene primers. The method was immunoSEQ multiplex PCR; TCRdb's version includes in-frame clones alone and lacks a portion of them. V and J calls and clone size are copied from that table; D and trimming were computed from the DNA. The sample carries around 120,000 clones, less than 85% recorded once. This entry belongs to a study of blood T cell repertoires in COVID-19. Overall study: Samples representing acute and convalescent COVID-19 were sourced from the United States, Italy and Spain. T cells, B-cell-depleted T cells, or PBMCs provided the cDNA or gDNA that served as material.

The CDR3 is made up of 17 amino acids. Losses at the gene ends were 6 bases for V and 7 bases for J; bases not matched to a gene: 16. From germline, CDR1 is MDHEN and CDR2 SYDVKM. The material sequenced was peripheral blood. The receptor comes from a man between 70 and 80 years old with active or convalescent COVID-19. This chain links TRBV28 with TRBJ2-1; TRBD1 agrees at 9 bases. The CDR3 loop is CASSSPQGAPYMNEQFF. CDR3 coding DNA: TGTGCCAGCAGCTCACCACAGGGGGCCCCTTACATGAATGAGCAGTTCTTC. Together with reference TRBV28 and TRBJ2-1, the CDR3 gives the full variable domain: DVKVTQSSRYLVKRTGEKVFLECVQDMDHENMFWYRQDPGLGLRLIYFSYDVKMKEKGDIPEGYSVSREKKERFSLILESASTNQTSMYLCASSSPQGAPYMNEQFFGPGTRLTVL.